This TCR beta chain was captured by sequencing in a study of cytomegalovirus exposure and HLA in healthy donors. The study, taken as a whole, reports: Reported results showed that the classifier diagnosed cytomegalovirus status with high specificity and sensitivity.

V was trimmed by 8 bases and J by 12 bases, leaving 8 bases between them. Germline values: CDR1 MDHEN, CDR2 SYDVKM. This CDR3 comprises 8 residues. As concerns this clone: Its target is not known.

Sequencing used immunoSEQ multiplex PCR; TCRdb keeps in-frame clones, though not all of them. The table records about 190,000 clones, over 65% of them present only once. The donors were part of the validation cohort, which consisted of about 120 subjects and was separate from the first cohort of under 850 subjects. The source of this sequence is a young man in good health and CMV-seropositive. The chain links TRBV28 to TRBJ2-7; D remains unclear. Sequencing was performed on PBMCs. CDR3 coding DNA: TGTGCCAGCGGCCTTGGGTACTTC. It encodes CASGLGYF.